These 25 T cell receptor beta chains originate from one sample sequenced in a study of blood T cell repertoires in COVID-19. Some clones are missing from TCRdb's copy, which holds only in-frame ones; the method was immunoSEQ multiplex PCR. The repertoire has fewer than 400,000 clones, more than 85% of them found once; the top ten carry about 4.2%. Material: PBMCs or T cells enriched from blood (not recorded which). The source is a woman in her 30s who had been exposed to COVID-19.

The chain carries TRBV6-5 and TRBJ1-2, with D possibly matching TRBD1 (5 bases). This CDR3 is 15 amino acids long. Trimming took 6 bases from V and 3 from J, leaving 17 bases between them. Germline-derived CDR1 and CDR2 are MNHEY and SVGAGI. The CDR3 bases are TGTGCCAGCAGGGATGCCGGGAGAGGGGACTATGGCTACACCTTC. Amino acid sequence: CASRDAGRGDYGYTF.

The genes are TRBV19 and TRBJ2-1; 9 bases line up with TRBD2. The CDR3 has 15 amino acids. The V and J ends lost 7 bases and 7 bases, in that order; junction bases with no gene match: 11. Germline V CDR1 and CDR2: LNHDA, SQIVND (reference sequence). The CDR3 region has the DNA TGTGCCAGTACCCAGAAAAGACTAGCGGCAAATGAGCAGTTCTTC. Amino acid sequence: CASTQKRLAANEQFF.

The genes are TRBV5-4 and TRBJ1-1; possible D gene TRBD1, 6 bases. V was shortened by 0 bases and J by 0 bases, with 9 bases between the two germline ends. Germline V lookup: CDR1 SGHNT, CDR2 YYREEE (reference sequence). The CDR3 has 15 residues. The CDR3 spells CASSLVAGVNTEAFF. As DNA, the CDR3 is TGTGCCAGCAGCTTGGTGGCAGGGGTGAACACTGAAGCTTTCTTT.

J is TRBJ1-6 and V is TRBV24-1; no clear D gene. The CDR3 has 15 amino acids. V gave up 0 bases and J gave up 4 bases, with 6 bases separating them. Germline CDR1 reads KGHDR; CDR2 reads SFDVKD. The CDR3 nucleotides read TGTGCCACCAGTGATTTGTTCACATATAATTCACCCCTCCACTTT. Its translation is CATSDLFTYNSPLHF.

The rearrangement links TRBV30 to TRBJ1-1; 9 bases map to TRBD1. In germline, CDR1 is GTSNPN, CDR2 SVGIG (reference sequence). After removal of 4 bases from V and 4 bases from J, the junction contained 7 bases not matched to a gene. The CDR3 is 14 amino acids. The chain's CDR3 is CAWMRQGVGTEAFF. The CDR3 region has the DNA TGTGCCTGGATGAGACAGGGGGTTGGCACTGAAGCTTTCTTT.

This chain connects TRBV9 to TRBJ1-2; tentative D call: TRBD1 (5 bases). This CDR3 comprises 15 residues. V lost 4 bases and J lost 4, with 17 bases in between. CDR1 is SGDLS and CDR2 is YYNGEE in the germline V gene. The CDR3 DNA follows: TGTGCCAGCAGCCCCGCCGGGGGTTCATCCTATGGCTACACCTTC. Encoded protein: CASSPAGGSSYGYTF. Drawing the rest from reference TRBV9 and TRBJ1-2, the complete variable domain is DSGVTQTPKHLITATGQRVTLRCSPRSGDLSVYWYQQSLDQGLQFLIQYYNGEERAKGNILERFSAQQFPDLHSELNLSSLELGDSALYFCASSPAGGSSYGYTFGSGTRLTVV.

The V gene is TRBV3-1 (or the pseudogene TRBV3-2), the J gene TRBJ1-1; no clear D. The germline V gene has CDR1 LGHDT and CDR2 YNNKEL (reference sequence). V was cut by 1 base and J by 3 bases, with 9 bases left in between. There are 14 residues in the CDR3. CDR3 sequence reads: CASSQVAGYTEAFF. In DNA form, the CDR3 reads TGTGCCAGCAGCCAAGTAGCGGGTTACACTGAAGCTTTCTTT.

The chain links TRBV18 to TRBJ1-5; D perhaps matches TRBD1 (5 bases). This CDR3 spans 14 amino acids. The germline gives CDR1 KGHSH, CDR2 LQKENI. V was cut by 8 bases and J by 0 bases, with 11 bases left in between. CDR3 in amino acids: CASRGTTSNQPQHF. The CDR3 DNA reads TGTGCCAGCCGCGGGACCACTAGCAATCAGCCCCAGCATTTT.

The chain joins TRBV19 to TRBJ1-2; TRBD1 matches 7 bases. Germline-derived CDR1 and CDR2 are LNHDA and SQIVND (reference sequence). J was trimmed by 0 bases and V by 6 bases; bases with no gene match: 28. The CDR3 has 22 amino acids. The CDR3 DNA reads TGTGCCAGTAGCCTACCATCGGAAAGGGGGCCGGATTCCGATGAGACTAACTATGGCTACACCTTC. This codes for CASSLPSERGPDSDETNYGYTF.

The CDR3 nucleotides read TGTGCCAGCAGGAGTGCCGGAAACACCATATATTTT. Translated: CASRSAGNTIYF. The chain links TRBV21-1 to TRBJ1-3. TRBV21-1 is shown as a pseudogene. This CDR3 spans 12 amino acids.

This clone showed up just once. V usage is TRBV3-1 (or the pseudogene TRBV3-2) and J usage is TRBJ2-2, with D possibly TRBD1 on 6 matching bases. Germline CDR1 LGHDT, CDR2 YNNKEL (reference sequence). The CDR3 is 17 amino acids. The CDR3 is CAVEDRYSVYHTGELFF. CDR3 DNA: TGTGCGGTTGAGGACAGATACTCCGTTTACCACACCGGGGAGCTGTTTTTT.

This chain links TRBV29-1 with TRBJ1-2; D is possibly TRBD1 (5 bases). This CDR3 has 15 residues. V lost 6 bases to trimming and J lost 4 bases, with 21 bases between them. The germline CDR1 and CDR2 sequences are SQVTM and ANQGSEA. The CDR3 DNA is TGCAGCGTCCGCGGGGACGGGAGGGACCTCTATGGCTACACCTTC. Encoded protein: CSVRGDGRDLYGYTF.

This clone was seen only once. The V gene is TRBV13, the J gene TRBJ2-7, with a tentative D call TRBD1 (7 bases). Trimming left V 1 base short and J 0 bases short, with 16 bases between. The CDR3 runs to 17 residues. The germline V gene encodes CDR1 PRHDT and CDR2 FYEKMQ (reference sequence). The CDR3 DNA reads TGTGCCAGCAGCTTAGAACAGGCGGGGACAGCCTCCTACGAGCAGTACTTC. It is translated as CASSLEQAGTASYEQYF.

The V gene is TRBV5-5, the J gene TRBJ1-2; a weak D match, TRBD1 (5 bases). CDR1 and CDR2 from the germline V gene are SGHKS and YYEKEE (reference sequence). V was trimmed by 4 bases and J by 4 bases, leaving 17 bases between them. The CDR3 covers 15 residues. In nucleotides, the CDR3 is TGTGCCAGCAGCCAGGGCTCTCCTAAAGGCTATGGCTACACCTTC. It encodes CASSQGSPKGYGYTF. Based on the CDR3 plus reference TRBV5-5 and TRBJ1-2, the full variable domain is DAGVTQSPTHLIKTRGQQVTLRCSPISGHKSVSWYQQVLGQGPQFIFQYYEKEERGRGNFPDRFSARQFPNYSSELNVNALLLGDSALYLCASSQGSPKGYGYTFGSGTRLTVV.

V and J are TRBV19 and TRBJ1-4; 7 nucleotides match TRBD1. J gave up 7 bases and V 7 bases, and 12 bases lay outside the gene matches. This CDR3 has 15 residues. Germline-derived CDR1 and CDR2 are LNHDA and SQIVND (reference sequence). DNA for the CDR3: TGTGCCAGTAAGGATACGGGACAGCGCCGTGAAAAACTGTTTTTT. Protein: CASKDTGQRREKLFF.

V and J are TRBV6-4 and TRBJ1-1, with a possible D match to TRBD1 (6 bases). V gave up 3 bases and J gave up 0 bases, with 8 bases separating them. Germline-derived CDR1 and CDR2 are MRHNA and SNTAGT. This CDR3 region has 14 residues. In nucleotides, the CDR3 is TGTGCCAGCAGTGAGAGGGGGATGAACACTGAAGCTTTCTTT. Protein product: CASSERGMNTEAFF.

This chain joins TRBV27 and TRBJ2-5; TRBD2 matches at 11 bases. The V segment lost 6 bases and the J segment 5 bases; nucleotides outside the gene matches: 8. This CDR3 is 15 amino acids long. Germline V gene data show CDR1 as MNHEY and CDR2 as SMNVEV (reference sequence). CDR3 nucleotide sequence: TGTGCCAGCAGGGAATTAGCGGGGGGGCTTGAGACCCAGTACTTC. Amino acid sequence: CASRELAGGLETQYF.

The chain combines TRBV7-2 with TRBJ2-7; D is undetermined. Germline CDR1 SGHTA, CDR2 FQGNSA. The CDR3 is 13 amino acids. V was clipped by 4 bases and J by 0 bases, with 7 bases between them. The DNA of the CDR3 is TGTGCCAGCAGCTACTCCTTCTCCTACGAGCAGTACTTC. It codes for CASSYSFSYEQYF.

The V and J genes are TRBV24-1 and TRBJ2-5; a possible D gene is TRBD2 (6 bases). Looked up from germline, CDR1 is KGHDR and CDR2 is SFDVKD. V gave up 3 bases and J gave up 0 bases, with 19 bases separating them. This CDR3 has 18 amino acids. CDR3 bases: TGTGCCACCAGTGATAGCGGGTCGGCAGAAAAGTACCAAGAGACCCAGTACTTC. It translates to CATSDSGSAEKYQETQYF.

V gene TRBV20-1 combines with J gene TRBJ2-2; perhaps TRBD1 as D (5 bases). V lost 3 bases and J lost 2, with 13 bases in between. The germline V gene has CDR1 DFQATT and CDR2 SNEGSKA (reference sequence). The CDR3 consists of 15 residues. CDR3 region: CSASSMGLNTGELFF. The CDR3 nucleotides are TGCAGTGCTAGTAGTATGGGGCTTAACACCGGGGAGCTGTTTTTT.

The CDR3 DNA reads TGTGCCAGCAGTGATGCAGGGACAAGGTCGGCTTTCTTT. Translating it yields CASSDAGTRSAFF. The chain has TRBV25-1 and TRBJ1-1; weak D call: TRBD1 (6 bases). The CDR3 covers 13 residues. Germline CDR1 and CDR2: MGHDK and SYGVNS. V lost 3 bases to trimming and J lost 11 bases, with 16 bases between them.

The V call is TRBV7-9, the J call TRBJ2-2; D call uncertain. V was clipped by 2 bases and J by 1 base, with 5 bases between them. In germline, CDR1 is SEHNR, CDR2 FQNEAQ (reference sequence). The CDR3 has 14 residues. CDR3 amino acids: CASSLSGNTGELFF. CDR3 sequence (DNA): TGTGCCAGCAGCTTATCCGGGAACACCGGGGAGCTGTTTTTT.

Details on this clone: The identical CDR3 is also encoded by other nucleotide sequences in the sample. The CDR3 coding sequence is TGCGCCAGCAGCTTAGGACACAGCAATCAGCCCCAGCATTTT. Protein sequence: CASSLGHSNQPQHF. The chain combines TRBV5-1 with TRBJ1-5; maybe TRBD1 (5 bases). Germline V lookup: CDR1 SGHRS, CDR2 YFSETQ. The CDR3 loop spans 14 amino acids. The V and J ends lost 2 bases and 1 base respectively, with 7 bases between them.

As to this clone: This may come from a read error, since a much larger clone is one base off. This sequence joins TRBV2 and TRBJ1-3, with TRBD1 identical over 9 bases. V trimming: 6 bases; J trimming: 3 bases; junction bases outside the gene matches: 3. This CDR3 contains 14 residues. Germline loops: CDR1 SNHLY, CDR2 FYNNEI. This CDR3 reads CASSRDRVGNTIYF. The CDR3 bases are TGTGCCAGCAGCCGGGACAGGGTTGGAAACACCATATATTTT.

This chain joins TRBV19 and TRBJ1-5; 9 nucleotides line up with TRBD1. The J segment lost 6 bases and the V segment lost 5 bases, leaving 2 bases of the junction unmatched. The CDR3 contains 13 residues. The germline V gene has CDR1 LNHDA and CDR2 SQIVND (reference sequence). In DNA form, the CDR3 reads TGTGCCAGTAGTGACAGGGGGAGTCAGCCCCAGCATTTT. As protein: CASSDRGSQPQHF.